The sequence of this T cell receptor beta chain was determined in a study of blood T cell repertoires in COVID-19. The CDR3 covers 13 residues. Germline V CDR1 and CDR2: MNHEY, SVGAGI. Between the trimmed V and J ends, which lost 6 bases and 5 bases, there was a span of 11 bases. Libraries were prepared by immunoSEQ multiplex PCR; TCRdb keeps only in-frame clonotypes and omits some of them. The sample yields about 350,000 clones, around nine tenths seen once. This sequence originates from a woman younger than 30 who had recovered from COVID-19. Sequences were obtained from peripheral blood. V usage is TRBV6-5 and J usage is TRBJ2-1; D perhaps matches TRBD2 (5 bases). The CDR3 nucleotides read TGTGCCAGCAGGGGGAGAGTGAACAATGAGCAGTTCTTC. Its protein is CASRGRVNNEQFF.